This paragraph reports one T cell receptor (beta chain). Its binding antigen is unknown. The record has no base qualities; no much larger clone is one base away. From V the trimming removes 2 bases and from J it removes 5 bases, while the gene matches leave 3 bases of the junction unaccounted for. The germline V gene specifies KGHSH as CDR1 and LQKENI as CDR2. Spanning cysteine to phenylalanine, the CDR3 consists of 15 amino acids. The only DNA kept is the CDR3, 45 bases in frame from the first base. This sample stems from a study of T-cell reconstitution after alpha-beta-depleted transplantation in children (dated by TCRdb to the mid-2010s). For the study in its entirety: Using TCR repertoire profiling, the study quantitatively followed how T-cell immune reconstitution unfolded in children after TCRalphabeta/CD19-depleted allogeneic hematopoietic cell transplantation.

Library prep was done by PCR. TCRdb shows the sequencer as Illumina HiSeq 2500. TCR libraries were prepared with molecular barcoding, using unique molecular identifiers to normalize TCRbeta repertoire quantification. TCRdb itself trimmed the public reads at Q25 with fastp, ran MiXCR and retained productive beta chains. Identical CDR3 proteins give one entry, which carries the most common genes and DNA. In this sample the table shows some 490,000 distinct CDR3 sequences, under 15% of which occur a single time. The ten top clones hold 4.5% to 6% of the sample. The rearrangement joined TRBV18 to TRBJ2-1; the central 10 bases match TRBD1. The sequence came from a human donor who donated a stem cell graft to a child with combined immunodeficiency. The material was PBMCs from the stem cell graft donor, obtained from the stem cell graft. For the CDR3, the sequence is CASSPGTGVHNEQFF. The DNA is TGTGCCAGCTCACCAGGGACAGGGGTCCACAATGAGCAGTTCTTC.